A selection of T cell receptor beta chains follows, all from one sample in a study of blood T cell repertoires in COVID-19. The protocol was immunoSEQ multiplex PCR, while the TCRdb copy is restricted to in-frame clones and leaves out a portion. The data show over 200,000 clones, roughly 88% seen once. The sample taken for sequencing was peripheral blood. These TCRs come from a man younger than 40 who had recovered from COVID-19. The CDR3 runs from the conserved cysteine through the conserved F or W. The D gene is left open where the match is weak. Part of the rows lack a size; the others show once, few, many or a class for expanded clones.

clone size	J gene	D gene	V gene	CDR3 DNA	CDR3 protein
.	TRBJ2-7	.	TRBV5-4	TGTGCCAGCAGCTCGCCGGGGTCCTCCTACGAGCAGTACTTC	CASSSPGSSYEQYF
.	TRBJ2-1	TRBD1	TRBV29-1	TGCAGCGTTGAAGGACAGGGCTATTACAATGAGCAGTTCTTC	CSVEGQGYYNEQFF
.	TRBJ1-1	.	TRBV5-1	TGCGCCAGCAGCTTGGAAATTGGGGGGGACACTGAAGCTTTCTTT	CASSLEIGGDTEAFF
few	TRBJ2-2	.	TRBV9	TGTGCCAGCAGCTCTGGGGCCGATTTGAACACCGGGGAGCTGTTTTTT	CASSSGADLNTGELFF
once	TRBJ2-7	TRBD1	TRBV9	TGTGCCAGCAGCGTAGCTGGAATGGGGACAGGGGGCTCCGAGCAGTACTTC	CASSVAGMGTGGSEQYF
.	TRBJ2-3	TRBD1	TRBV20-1	TGCAGTGCGGGACAGTCAGATACGCAGTATTTT	CSAGQSDTQYF
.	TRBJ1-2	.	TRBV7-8	TGTGCCAGCAGCACCTCGGGACACACATATGGCTACACCTTC	CASSTSGHTYGYTF
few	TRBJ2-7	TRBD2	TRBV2	TGTGCCAGCAGCCTAGAGGGGACTAGTGCCTACGAGCAGTACTTC	CASSLEGTSAYEQYF
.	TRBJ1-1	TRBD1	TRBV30	TGTGCCAGTTTAACAGGGGTTAACGAAGCTTTCTTT	CASLTGVNEAFF
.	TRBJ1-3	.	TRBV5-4	TGTGCCAGCAGCTTAGGGGGGGGGAACTCTGGAAACACCATATATTTT	CASSLGGGNSGNTIYF
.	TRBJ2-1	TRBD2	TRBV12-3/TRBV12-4	TGTGCCAGCAGTTCGGGGGGGGTCCGGCTCTTC	CASSSGGVRLF
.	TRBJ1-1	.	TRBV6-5	TGTGCCAGCAAGCGGACTGACACTGAAGCTTTCTTT	CASKRTDTEAFF
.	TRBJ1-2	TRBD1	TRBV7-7	TGTGCCGCGGGACAGGGAAAGGGCTACACCTTC	CAAGQGKGYTF
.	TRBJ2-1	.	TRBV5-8	TGTGCCACCACACAATCCGGGACACCCTACAATGAGCAGTTCTTC	CATTQSGTPYNEQFF
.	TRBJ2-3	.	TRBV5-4	TGTGCCAGCAGCTTGGTGATTAGCGACACAGATACGCAGTATTTT	CASSLVISDTDTQYF
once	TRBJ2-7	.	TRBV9	TGTGCCAGCAGCGCCCAGGGCGAGCAGTACTTC	CASSAQGEQYF
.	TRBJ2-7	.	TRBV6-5	TGTGCCAGCAGTTACTCTGGCGGCTTAAGCTCCTACGAGCAGTACTTC	CASSYSGGLSSYEQYF
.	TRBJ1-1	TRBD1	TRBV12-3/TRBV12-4	TGTGCCAGCACTTTGGACAGGGAAGCTTTCTTT	CASTLDREAFF
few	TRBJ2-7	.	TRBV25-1	TGTGCCAGCAGTGAAGGAGGGAGATACGAGCAGTACTTC	CASSEGGRYEQYF
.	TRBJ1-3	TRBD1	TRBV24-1	TGTGCCACTTTGGACAGGACGGGAAACACCATATATTTT	CATLDRTGNTIYF
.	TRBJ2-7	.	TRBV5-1	TGCGCCAGCAGCCCTCTCGGGGGCAGGGGAGGGATGGACGAGCAGTACTTC	CASSPLGGRGGMDEQYF
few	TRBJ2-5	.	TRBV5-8	TGTGCCACCTCCCGGCAGCGGTTGGAGACCCAGTACTTC	CATSRQRLETQYF
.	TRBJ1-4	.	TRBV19	TGTGCCAGTAGTGGGATCGACAGAGCTCTTAGAATGTTTTTT	CASSGIDRALRMFF
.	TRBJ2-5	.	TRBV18	TGTGCCAGCTTTTCCCGAGAGACCCAGTACTTC	CASFSRETQYF
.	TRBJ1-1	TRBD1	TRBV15	TGTGCCACCAGCAGGGGACAGTACACTGAAGCTTTCTTT	CATSRGQYTEAFF
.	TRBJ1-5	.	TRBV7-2	TGTGCCAGCAGCTTAAAGGGGGTTAGCAATCAGCCCCAGCATTTT	CASSLKGVSNQPQHF
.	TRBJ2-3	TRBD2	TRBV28	TGTGCCAGCAGTCTGGGACTAGCGGGGCCCACAGATACGCAGTATTTT	CASSLGLAGPTDTQYF